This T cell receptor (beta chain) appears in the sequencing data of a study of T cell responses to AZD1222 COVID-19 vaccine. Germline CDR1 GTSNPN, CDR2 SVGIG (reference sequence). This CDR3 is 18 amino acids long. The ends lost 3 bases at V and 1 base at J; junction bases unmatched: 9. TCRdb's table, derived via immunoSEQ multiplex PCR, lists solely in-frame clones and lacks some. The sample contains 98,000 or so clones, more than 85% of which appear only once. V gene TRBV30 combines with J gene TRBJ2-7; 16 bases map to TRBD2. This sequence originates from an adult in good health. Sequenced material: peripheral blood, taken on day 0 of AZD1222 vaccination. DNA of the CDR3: TGTGCCTGGAGCGAGGGACTAGCGGGAGGGCCTTGGTCCTACGAGCAGTACTTC. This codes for CAWSEGLAGGPWSYEQYF.